Listed below are T cell receptor beta chains from one sample, sequenced in a study of blood T cell repertoires in COVID-19. Assay: immunoSEQ multiplex PCR; the TCRdb copy retains only in-frame clones and omits some. The profile shows 120,000 to 150,000 clones, roughly 84% of them singletons. Sequences were obtained from PBMCs or T cells enriched from blood (not recorded which). The receptors shown here come from a man aged 40-50 years with acute COVID-19. The CDR3 runs from the conserved cysteine through the conserved F or W. Fields, in order: D gene, J gene, clone size, V gene, CDR3 protein, CDR3 DNA. A D gene is named only where the DNA matches it firmly. Where a row states a size, it is once, few, many or the class of an expanded clone; other rows omit it.

>NA|TRBJ2-7|NA|TRBV7-8
CASSLPPLGLQSPTSREQYF
TGTGCCAGCAGCCTCCCTCCACTGGGGCTCCAAAGCCCTACCTCTAGAGAGCAGTACTTC
>NA|TRBJ1-1|NA|TRBV19
CASRLLRAAAEAFF
TGTGCCAGTAGGCTCCTGCGGGCGGCGGCTGAAGCTTTCTTT
>NA|TRBJ1-1|few|TRBV7-8
CASSGPEAFF
TGTGCCAGCAGCGGGCCTGAAGCTTTCTTT
>TRBD2|TRBJ2-7|NA|TRBV28
CASNAHGTTAYEQYF
TGTGCCAGCAATGCTCACGGGACTACGGCCTACGAGCAGTACTTC
>NA|TRBJ2-6|NA|TRBV9
CASSPLGHNIRGANVLTF
TGTGCCAGCAGCCCGCTGGGGCACAACATACGCGGGGCCAACGTCCTGACTTTC
>TRBD2|TRBJ2-5|NA|TRBV5-1
CASSLVGGGQETQYF
TGCGCCAGCAGCTTGGTGGGCGGGGGACAAGAGACCCAGTACTTC
>NA|TRBJ2-3|NA|TRBV7-9
CASSLGPTDTQYF
TGTGCCAGCAGCCTAGGGCCCACAGATACGCAGTATTTT
>NA|TRBJ1-2|NA|TRBV5-6
CASSLNSNYGYTF
TGTGCCAGCAGCTTGAACAGCAACTATGGCTACACCTTC
>NA|TRBJ1-1|NA|TRBV6-4
CASSDSSGFAFF
TGTGCCAGCAGTGACTCGTCAGGGTTTGCTTTCTTT
>NA|TRBJ2-2|NA|TRBV2
CASSYGLGGTGELFF
TGTGCCAGCAGCTACGGACTGGGGGGCACCGGGGAGCTGTTTTTT
>NA|TRBJ2-5|NA|TRBV6-2/TRBV6-3
CASSYAQAQGRETQYF
TGTGCCAGCAGTTACGCGCAGGCTCAGGGTCGGGAGACCCAGTACTTC
>NA|TRBJ1-4|NA|TRBV3-1/TRBV3-2
CASSQDSRQGQKLFF
TGTGCCAGCAGCCAAGATAGTCGGCAGGGTCAAAAACTGTTTTTT
>TRBD1|TRBJ2-7|NA|TRBV7-2
CASNFPRGLFYEQYF
TGTGCCAGCAATTTCCCCAGGGGGCTCTTCTACGAGCAGTACTTC
>NA|TRBJ2-3|NA|TRBV7-8
CASSQGQSGLDTQYF
TGTGCCAGCAGCCAAGGACAGAGTGGTTTGGATACGCAGTATTTT
>TRBD1|TRBJ2-7|NA|TRBV27
CASISGTGDYEQYF
TGTGCCAGCATTTCCGGGACAGGGGACTACGAGCAGTACTTC
>NA|TRBJ2-7|NA|TRBV2
CASSESRVGEQYF
TGTGCCAGCAGTGAATCCAGGGTTGGAGAGCAGTACTTC